The 3 T cell receptor beta chains reported below all come from one sample, sequenced in a study of T cell repertoires in cytomegalovirus infection. One entry per CDR3 protein results from TCRdb running MiXCR on the reads. This sample has 150,000 or so distinct CDR3 sequences, with 25% to 35% found just once. These receptors' antigens are unknown. The material was CD8+ T cells from cultured PBMCs, obtained from culture after CMV antigen stimulation. The source of these receptors is a human donor in good health (CMV status not recorded). Some clones in this sample may be carry-over from other donors' samples.

Note on this clonotype: One base away lies a much larger clone, so this may be a sequencing read error. V is TRBV6-8 and J is TRBJ2-7, with TRBD1 identical over 7 bases. The CDR3 has 16 amino acids. Germline values: CDR1 MNHGY, CDR2 SAAAGT. The V and J ends lost 5 bases and 3 bases, in that order; junction bases with no gene match: 13. The CDR3 protein is CASSTPVRRGLYEQYF. Here the CDR3 DNA reads TGTGCCAGCAGTACCCCCGTCCGTAGGGGGCTCTACGAGCAGTACTTC.

This clonotype has just a few counts. This chain links TRBV12-3 or TRBV12-4 with TRBJ1-2; TRBD1 matches 7 bases. The CDR3 spans 13 residues. V was clipped by 5 bases and J by 7 bases; unmatched bases: 7. The CDR3 DNA follows: TGTGCCAGCAGTGCCCCGGGACAGTCTGGCTACACCTTC. This codes for CASSAPGQSGYTF.

This clonotype was recorded many times. This chain connects TRBV7-9 to TRBJ1-1, with D hard to call. Germline-derived CDR1 and CDR2 are SEHNR and FQNEAQ (reference sequence). This CDR3 region has 13 residues. V lost 1 base and J lost 2, with 5 bases in between. This CDR3 is CASSLGTNTEAFF. The CDR3 nucleotides are TGTGCCAGCAGCTTAGGGACTAACACTGAAGCTTTCTTT.